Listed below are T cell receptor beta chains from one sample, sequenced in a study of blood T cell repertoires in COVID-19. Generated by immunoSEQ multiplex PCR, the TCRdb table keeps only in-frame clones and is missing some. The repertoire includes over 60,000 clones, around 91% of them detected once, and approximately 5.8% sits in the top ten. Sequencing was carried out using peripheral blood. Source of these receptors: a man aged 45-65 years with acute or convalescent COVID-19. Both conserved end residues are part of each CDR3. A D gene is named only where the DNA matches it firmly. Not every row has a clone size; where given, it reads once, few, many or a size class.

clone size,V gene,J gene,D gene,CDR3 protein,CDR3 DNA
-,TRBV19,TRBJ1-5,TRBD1,CASTTGTGGRQPQHF,TGTGCCAGTACCACGGGGACAGGGGGTCGTCAGCCCCAGCATTTT
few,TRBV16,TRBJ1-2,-,CASTDPRGDYTF,TGTGCCAGCACCGATCCCAGGGGTGACTACACCTTC
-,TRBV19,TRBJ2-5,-,CASSIREPGTQYF,TGTGCCAGTAGTATAAGAGAACCCGGGACCCAGTACTTC
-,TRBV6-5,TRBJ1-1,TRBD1,CASSLLGPDRGLAFF,TGTGCCAGCAGCCTCCTGGGCCCGGACAGGGGTTTAGCTTTCTTT
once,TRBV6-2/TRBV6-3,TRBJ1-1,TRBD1,CASSPGQGFTEAFF,TGTGCCAGCAGCCCAGGACAGGGATTCACTGAAGCTTTCTTT
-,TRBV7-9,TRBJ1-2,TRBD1,CASSLGDRVHGYTF,TGTGCCAGCAGCTTAGGGGACAGGGTGCATGGCTACACCTTC
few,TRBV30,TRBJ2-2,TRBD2,CAWKRLAAMAGELFF,TGTGCCTGGAAGCGGCTAGCGGCTATGGCCGGGGAGCTGTTTTTT
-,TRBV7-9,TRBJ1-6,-,CASSLAGQERANSPLHF,TGTGCCAGCAGCTTAGCGGGGCAGGAGCGGGCGAATTCACCCCTCCACTTT
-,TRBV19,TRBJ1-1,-,CASRRQSNTEAFF,TGTGCCAGTCGCCGACAGTCGAACACTGAAGCTTTCTTT
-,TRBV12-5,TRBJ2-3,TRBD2,CASGLGSGGDTQYF,TGTGCTAGTGGTTTGGGCTCGGGAGGGGATACGCAGTATTTT
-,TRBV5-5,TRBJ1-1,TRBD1,CASSWLPGGTVNTEAFF,TGTGCCAGCAGCTGGTTGCCTGGGGGGACAGTTAACACTGAAGCTTTCTTT
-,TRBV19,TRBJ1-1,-,CASIAGVTEAFF,TGTGCCAGTATCGCAGGGGTTACTGAAGCTTTCTTT
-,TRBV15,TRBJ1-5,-,CATSRGYGNQPQHF,TGTGCCACCAGCAGAGGTTATGGCAATCAGCCCCAGCATTTT
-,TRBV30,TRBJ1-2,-,CAWGRRPYGYTF,TGTGCCTGGGGGAGGCGGCCCTATGGCTACACCTTC
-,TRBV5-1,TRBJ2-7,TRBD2,CASSLGGTSSHEQYF,TGCGCCAGCAGCTTAGGAGGGACTAGTAGCCACGAGCAGTACTTC
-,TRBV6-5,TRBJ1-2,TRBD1,CASSRQGAMDYGYTF,TGTGCCAGCAGCCGACAGGGGGCGATGGACTATGGCTACACCTTC
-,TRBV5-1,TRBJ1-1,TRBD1,CASSLLPGTAYEAFF,TGCGCCAGCAGCTTGCTTCCCGGGACAGCCTATGAAGCTTTCTTT
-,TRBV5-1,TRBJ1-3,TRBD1,CASSLAGQGDTIYF,TGCGCCAGCAGCTTGGCGGGACAGGGAGACACCATATATTTT
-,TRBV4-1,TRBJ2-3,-,CASSPHPQGSTDTQYF,TGCGCCAGCAGCCCTCATCCACAGGGAAGCACAGATACGCAGTATTTT
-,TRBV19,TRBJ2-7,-,CASSFPGTYEQYF,TGTGCCAGTAGTTTTCCGGGAACCTACGAGCAGTACTTC
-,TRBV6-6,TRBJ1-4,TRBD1,CASYIYGTANEKLFF,TGTGCCAGTTACATATACGGGACAGCTAATGAAAAACTGTTTTTT
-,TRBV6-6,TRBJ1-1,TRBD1,CASRPVGQGLNTEAFF,TGTGCCAGCAGACCCGTGGGACAGGGGCTGAACACTGAAGCTTTCTTT
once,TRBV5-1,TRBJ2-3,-,CASSFISLSADTQYF,TGCGCCAGCAGCTTCATAAGCCTAAGCGCAGATACGCAGTATTTT
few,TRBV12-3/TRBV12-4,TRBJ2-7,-,CASRASGREQYF,TGTGCCAGCAGAGCATCTGGGCGCGAGCAGTACTTC
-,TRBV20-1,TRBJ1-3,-,CSASRDSGNTIYF,TGCAGTGCTAGTCGGGACTCTGGAAACACCATATATTTT
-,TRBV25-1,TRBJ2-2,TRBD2,CASSAPLAGNTGELFF,TGTGCCAGCAGTGCCCCCCTAGCGGGAAACACCGGGGAGCTGTTTTTT
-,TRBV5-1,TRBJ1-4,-,CASNPTAGGLNEKLFF,TGCGCCAGCAACCCAACTGCCGGGGGGCTGAATGAAAAACTGTTTTTT
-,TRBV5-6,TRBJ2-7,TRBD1,CASSLRTGTGFYEQYF,TGTGCCAGCAGCTTACGAACCGGGACAGGTTTCTACGAGCAGTACTTC
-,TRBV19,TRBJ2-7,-,CASSKTEISYEQYF,TGTGCCAGTAGTAAGACGGAGATTTCCTACGAGCAGTACTTC
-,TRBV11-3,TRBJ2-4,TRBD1,CASSLLGQGNIQYF,TGTGCCAGCAGCTTATTGGGACAGGGTAACATTCAGTACTTC
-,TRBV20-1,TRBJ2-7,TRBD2,CSAGLARQYF,TGCAGTGCTGGACTAGCCCGACAGTACTTC
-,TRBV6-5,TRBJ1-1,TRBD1,CASLRTGGNTEAFF,TGTGCCAGCCTACGGACAGGGGGGAACACTGAAGCTTTCTTT
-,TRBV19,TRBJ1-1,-,CASKPDSYTEAFF,TGTGCCAGTAAACCGGACAGCTACACTGAAGCTTTCTTT
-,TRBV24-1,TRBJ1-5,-,CATSDPSQPQHF,TGTGCCACCAGTGACCCCAGTCAGCCCCAGCATTTT
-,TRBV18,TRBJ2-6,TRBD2,CASSPGLAGSGANVLTF,TGTGCCAGCTCACCCGGACTAGCGGGTTCTGGGGCCAACGTCCTGACTTTC
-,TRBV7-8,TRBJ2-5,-,CASSPGVETQYF,TGTGCCAGCAGCCCGGGGGTGGAGACCCAGTACTTC
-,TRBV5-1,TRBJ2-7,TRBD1,CASSLRQGAVGEQYF,TGCGCCAGCAGCCTTCGACAGGGGGCGGTCGGAGAGCAGTACTTC
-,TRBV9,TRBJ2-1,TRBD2,CASSVGGGLAGGRGNEQFF,TGTGCCAGCAGCGTAGGGGGCGGACTAGCGGGAGGACGAGGGAATGAGCAGTTCTTC
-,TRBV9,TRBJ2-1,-,CASSVAGKSSYNEQFF,TGTGCCAGCAGCGTAGCCGGGAAAAGCTCCTACAATGAGCAGTTCTTC
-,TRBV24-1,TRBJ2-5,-,CATSAGETQYF,TGTGCCACCAGTGCAGGAGAGACCCAGTACTTC
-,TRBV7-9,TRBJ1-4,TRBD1,CASSYAGTGRTNEKLFF,TGTGCCAGCAGCTATGCCGGGACAGGGAGGACTAATGAAAAACTGTTTTTT
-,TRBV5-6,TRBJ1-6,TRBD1,CASSPGDRNNSPLHF,TGTGCCAGCAGCCCAGGGGACAGAAATAATTCACCCCTCCACTTT
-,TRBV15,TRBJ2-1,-,CATSRDYHSYNEQFF,TGTGCCACCAGCAGAGACTACCACTCCTACAATGAGCAGTTCTTC